One and the same sample provided the 2 T cell receptor beta chains below, sequenced in a study of beta chain features in type 1 diabetes. Study-level findings and limits: Among all four CD4+ subsets, Type 1 diabetes patients had TCRB CDR3s that were moderately but significantly shorter.

Expressed TCRB transcripts were sequenced because the entire RNA isolate underwent reverse transcription. Measured with immunoSEQ multiplex PCR; TCRdb has only the in-frame clones, and not every one. The table has around 690,000 clones, around 12% seen once. These receptors lack a known antigen. Sequencing was done on a sample of naive CD4+ T cells from blood. The receptor set was obtained from a man aged 25 to 45 with type 1 diabetes.

The chain uses TRBV5-1 and TRBJ2-3; 8 nucleotides agree with TRBD1. CDR3 size: 15 residues. V lost 4 bases to trimming and J lost 4 bases; unmatched junction nucleotides: 8. CDR1 and CDR2 (germline): SGHRS, YFSETQ. The CDR3 spells CASSPGQGYADTQYF. The CDR3 bases are TGCGCCAGCAGCCCCGGACAGGGATATGCAGATACGCAGTATTTT.

Points on this clone: Other DNA sequences in this sample translate to the same CDR3. This chain connects TRBV7-2 to TRBJ2-3; D may be TRBD1 (6 bases). CDR3 size: 13 residues. CDR1 and CDR2 from the germline V gene are SGHTA and FQGNSA. Trimming took off 5 bases at V and 4 bases at J, with 10 bases between the two ends. The CDR3 loop reads CASSPRGADTQYF. CDR3 in DNA: TGTGCCAGCAGCCCCAGGGGTGCAGATACGCAGTATTTT.